This T cell receptor (beta chain) was sequenced during a study of CD8 T cells in Susac syndrome. Germline V gives CDR1 MNHEY, CDR2 SMNVEV (reference sequence). Trimming left V 5 bases short and J 3 bases short, with 17 bases between. The CDR3 consists of 15 residues. cDNA came from approximately 0.5 to 1 ug RNA primed by random hexamers. Amplification of TCR beta CDR3 by immunoSEQ multiplex PCR spanned 54 Vbeta and 13 Jbeta. TCRdb called the immunoSEQ multiplex PCR reads again in MiXCR, with one record for every CDR3 protein. The sample has 250,000 to 300,000 distinct CDR3 sequences; roughly 90% are singletons. High-throughput TCR beta sequencing covered peripheral CD8+ and CD4+ T cells.

The chain couples TRBV27 to TRBJ2-7, with D perhaps TRBD2 (5 bases). The clonotype comes from a human donor with multiple sclerosis. The sequenced sample consisted of CD8+ T cells from PBMCs. The CDR3 DNA is TGTGCCAGCAGTCAGATTCCGGGATTAGGCTACGAGCAGTACTTC. Amino acid sequence: CASSQIPGLGYEQYF.